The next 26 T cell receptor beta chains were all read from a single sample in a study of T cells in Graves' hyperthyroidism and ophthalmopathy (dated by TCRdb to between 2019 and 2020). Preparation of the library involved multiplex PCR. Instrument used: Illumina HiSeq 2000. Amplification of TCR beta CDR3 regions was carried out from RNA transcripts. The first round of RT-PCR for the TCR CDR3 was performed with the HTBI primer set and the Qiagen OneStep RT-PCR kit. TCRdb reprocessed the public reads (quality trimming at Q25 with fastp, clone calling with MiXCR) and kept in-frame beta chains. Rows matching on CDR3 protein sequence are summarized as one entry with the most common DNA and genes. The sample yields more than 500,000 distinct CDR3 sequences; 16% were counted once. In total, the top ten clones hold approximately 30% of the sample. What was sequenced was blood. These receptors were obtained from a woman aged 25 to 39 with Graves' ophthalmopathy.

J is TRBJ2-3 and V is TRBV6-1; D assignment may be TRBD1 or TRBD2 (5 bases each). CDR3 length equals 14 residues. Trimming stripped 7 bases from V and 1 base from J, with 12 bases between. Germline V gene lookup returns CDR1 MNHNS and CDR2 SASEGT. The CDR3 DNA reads TGTGCCAGCATGGTAAGGGACGGCACAGATACGCAGTATTTT. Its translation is CASMVRDGTDTQYF.

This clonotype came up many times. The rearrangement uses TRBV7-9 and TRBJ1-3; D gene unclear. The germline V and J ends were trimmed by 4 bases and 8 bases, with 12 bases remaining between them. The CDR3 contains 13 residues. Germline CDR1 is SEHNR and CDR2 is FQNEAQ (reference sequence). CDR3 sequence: CASSSGRVDTIYF. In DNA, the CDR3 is TGTGCCAGCAGCTCCGGCCGGGTTGACACCATATATTTT.

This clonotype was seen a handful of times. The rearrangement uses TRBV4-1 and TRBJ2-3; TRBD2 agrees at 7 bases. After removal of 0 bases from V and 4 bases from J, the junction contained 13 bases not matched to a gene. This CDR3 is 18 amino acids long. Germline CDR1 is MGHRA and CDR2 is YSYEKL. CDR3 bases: TGCGCCAGCAGCCAAGATGGAGCGGGGTCGGCCCAGGCAGATACGCAGTATTTT. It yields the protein CASSQDGAGSAQADTQYF.

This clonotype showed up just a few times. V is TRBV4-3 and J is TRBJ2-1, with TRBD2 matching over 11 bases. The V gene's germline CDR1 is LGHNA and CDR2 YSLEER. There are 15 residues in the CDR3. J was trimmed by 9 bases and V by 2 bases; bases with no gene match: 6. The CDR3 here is CASSQTSGSRIEQFF. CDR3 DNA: TGCGCCAGCAGCCAAACTAGCGGGAGTAGAATTGAGCAGTTCTTC.

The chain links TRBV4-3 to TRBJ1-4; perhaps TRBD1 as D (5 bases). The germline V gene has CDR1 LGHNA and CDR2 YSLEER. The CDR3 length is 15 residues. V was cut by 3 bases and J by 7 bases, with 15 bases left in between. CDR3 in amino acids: CASSQARGRGEKLFF. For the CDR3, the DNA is TGCGCCAGCAGCCAGGCCCGGGGGAGGGGTGAAAAACTGTTTTTT.

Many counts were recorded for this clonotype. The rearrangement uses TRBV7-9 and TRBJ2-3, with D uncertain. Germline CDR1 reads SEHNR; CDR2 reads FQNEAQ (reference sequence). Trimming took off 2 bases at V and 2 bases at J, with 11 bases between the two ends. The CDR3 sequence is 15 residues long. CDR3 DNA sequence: TGTGCCAGCAGCTTAAGCAGGACGTCCACAGATACGCAGTATTTT. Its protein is CASSLSRTSTDTQYF. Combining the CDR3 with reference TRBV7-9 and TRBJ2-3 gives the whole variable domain DTGVSQNPRHKITKRGQNVTFRCDPISEHNRLYWYRQTLGQGPEFLTYFQNEAQLEKSRLLSDRFSAERPKGSFSTLEIQRTEQGDSAMYLCASSLSRTSTDTQYFGPGTRLTVL.

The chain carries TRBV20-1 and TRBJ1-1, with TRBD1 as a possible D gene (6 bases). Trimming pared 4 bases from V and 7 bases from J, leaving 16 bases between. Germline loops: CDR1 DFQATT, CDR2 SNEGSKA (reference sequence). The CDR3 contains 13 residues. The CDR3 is CSATYTRTDEAFF. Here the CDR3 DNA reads TGCAGTGCTACATATACCAGGACAGATGAAGCTTTCTTT.

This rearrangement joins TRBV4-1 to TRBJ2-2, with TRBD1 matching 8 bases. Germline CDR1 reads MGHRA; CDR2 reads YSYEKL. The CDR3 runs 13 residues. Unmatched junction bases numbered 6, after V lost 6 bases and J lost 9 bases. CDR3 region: CASRDRAERELFF. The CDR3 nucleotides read TGCGCCAGCAGGGACAGGGCCGAACGGGAGCTGTTTTTT.

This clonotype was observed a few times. CDR3 in amino acids: CASSLGRGRNTIYF. Written as DNA, the CDR3 is TGTGCCAGCAGCTTGGGCAGGGGGCGAAACACCATATATTTT. The chain employs TRBV7-2 and TRBJ1-3; 8 nucleotides line up with TRBD1. Germline V CDR1 and CDR2: SGHTA, FQGNSA. The CDR3 is 14 amino acids. V lost 3 bases to trimming and J lost 5 bases; unmatched junction nucleotides: 3.

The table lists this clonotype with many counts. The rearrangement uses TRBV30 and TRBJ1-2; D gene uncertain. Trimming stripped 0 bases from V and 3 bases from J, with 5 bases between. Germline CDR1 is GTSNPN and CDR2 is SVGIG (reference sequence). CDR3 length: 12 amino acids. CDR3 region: CAWSVGDYGYTF. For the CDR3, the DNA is TGTGCCTGGAGTGTAGGCGACTATGGCTACACCTTC.

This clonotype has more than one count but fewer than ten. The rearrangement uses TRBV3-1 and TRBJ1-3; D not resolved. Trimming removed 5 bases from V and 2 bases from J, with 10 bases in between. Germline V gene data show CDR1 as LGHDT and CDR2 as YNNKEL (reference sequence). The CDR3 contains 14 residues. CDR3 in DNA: TGTGCCAGCAGCGAGTCGGGTGCTGGAAACACCATATATTTT. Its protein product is CASSESGAGNTIYF.

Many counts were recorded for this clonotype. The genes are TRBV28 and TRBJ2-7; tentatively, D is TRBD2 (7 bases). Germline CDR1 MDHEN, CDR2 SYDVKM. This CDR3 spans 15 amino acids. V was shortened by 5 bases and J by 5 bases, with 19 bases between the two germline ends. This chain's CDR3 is CASSAFGGGGHEQYF. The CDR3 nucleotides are TGTGCCAGCAGTGCCTTCGGCGGGGGCGGGCACGAGCAGTACTTC. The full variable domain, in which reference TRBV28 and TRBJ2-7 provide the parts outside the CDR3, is DVKVTQSSRYLVKRTGEKVFLECVQDMDHENMFWYRQDPGLGLRLIYFSYDVKMKEKGDIPEGYSVSREKKERFSLILESASTNQTSMYLCASSAFGGGGHEQYFGPGTRLTVT.

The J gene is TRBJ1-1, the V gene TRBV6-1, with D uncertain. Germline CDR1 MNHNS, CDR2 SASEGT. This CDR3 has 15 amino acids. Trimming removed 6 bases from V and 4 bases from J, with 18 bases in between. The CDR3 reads CASSGIWEYGTEAFF. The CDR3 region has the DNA TGTGCCAGCAGCGGAATTTGGGAATATGGCACTGAAGCTTTCTTT.

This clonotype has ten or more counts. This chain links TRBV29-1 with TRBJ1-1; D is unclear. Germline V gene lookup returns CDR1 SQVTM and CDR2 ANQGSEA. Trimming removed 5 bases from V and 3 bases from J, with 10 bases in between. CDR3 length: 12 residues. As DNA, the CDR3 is TGCAGCGTTCTCTCGTGGGACACTGAAGCTTTCTTT. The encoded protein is CSVLSWDTEAFF.

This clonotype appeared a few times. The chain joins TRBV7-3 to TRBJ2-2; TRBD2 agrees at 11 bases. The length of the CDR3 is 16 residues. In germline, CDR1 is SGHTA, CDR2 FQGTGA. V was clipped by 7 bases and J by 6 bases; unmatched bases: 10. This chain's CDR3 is CASTDYSGRVAGELFF. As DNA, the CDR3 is TGTGCCAGCACCGACTATAGCGGGAGGGTTGCCGGGGAGCTGTTTTTT.

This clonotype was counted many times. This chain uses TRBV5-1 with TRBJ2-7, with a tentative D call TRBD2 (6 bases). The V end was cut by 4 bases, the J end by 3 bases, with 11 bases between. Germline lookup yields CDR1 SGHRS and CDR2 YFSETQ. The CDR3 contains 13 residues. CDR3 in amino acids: CASSMGLIYEQYF. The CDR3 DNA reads TGCGCCAGCAGCATGGGACTGATCTACGAGCAGTACTTC.

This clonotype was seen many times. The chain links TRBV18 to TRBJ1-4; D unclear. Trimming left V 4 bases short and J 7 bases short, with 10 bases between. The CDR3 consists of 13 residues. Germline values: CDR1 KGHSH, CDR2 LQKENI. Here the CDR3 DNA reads TGTGCCAGCTCACAGGCCGAAGGTGAAAAACTGTTTTTT. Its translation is CASSQAEGEKLFF.

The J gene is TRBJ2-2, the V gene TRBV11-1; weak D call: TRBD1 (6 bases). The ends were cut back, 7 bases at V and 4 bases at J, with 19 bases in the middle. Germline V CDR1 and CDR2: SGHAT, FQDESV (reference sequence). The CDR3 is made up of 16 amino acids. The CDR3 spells CASTADGAGATGELFF. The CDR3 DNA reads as TGTGCCAGCACCGCGGACGGGGCAGGGGCCACCGGGGAGCTGTTTTTT.

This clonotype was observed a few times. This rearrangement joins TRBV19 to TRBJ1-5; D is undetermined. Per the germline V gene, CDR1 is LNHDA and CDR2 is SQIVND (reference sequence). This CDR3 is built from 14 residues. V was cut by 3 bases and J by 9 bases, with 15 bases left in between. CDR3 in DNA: TGTGCCAGTAGTATTACCGAAGTGATGCGGCCCCAGCATTTT. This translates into CASSITEVMRPQHF.

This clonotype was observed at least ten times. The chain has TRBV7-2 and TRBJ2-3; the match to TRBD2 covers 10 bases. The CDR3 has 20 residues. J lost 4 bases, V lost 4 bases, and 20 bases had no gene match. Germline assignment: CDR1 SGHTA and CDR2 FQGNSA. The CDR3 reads CASSSGEIVAGGKGADTQYF. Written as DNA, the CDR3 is TGTGCCAGCAGCTCTGGGGAGATAGTAGCGGGGGGAAAAGGGGCAGATACGCAGTATTTT.

The CDR3 nucleotides read TGTGCCACCAGTGCACCGGGACTTCGCACAGATACGCAGTATTTT. Protein product: CATSAPGLRTDTQYF. This chain links TRBV24-1 with TRBJ2-3; a possible D gene is TRBD2 (6 bases). Germline lookup yields CDR1 KGHDR and CDR2 SFDVKD. The CDR3 runs to 15 residues. V lost 5 bases and J lost 1, with 12 bases in between.

CDR3 in amino acids: CASSYSGTGRTYEQYF. The CDR3 DNA reads TGTGCCAGCAGTTATTCGGGGACAGGGCGAACCTACGAGCAGTACTTC. The chain recombines TRBV6-8 with TRBJ2-7, with 9 bases fitting TRBD1. The CDR3 spans 16 residues. Germline V lookup: CDR1 MNHGY, CDR2 SAAAGT. With 3 bases clipped from V and 2 bases from J, the junction kept 8 bases outside the gene matches.

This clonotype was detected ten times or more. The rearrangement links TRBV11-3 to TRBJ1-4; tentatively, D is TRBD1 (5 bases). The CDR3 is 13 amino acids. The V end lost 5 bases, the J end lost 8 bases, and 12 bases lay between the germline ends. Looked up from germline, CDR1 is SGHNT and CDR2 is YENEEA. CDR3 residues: CASSRDAGEKLFF. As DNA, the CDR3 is TGTGCCAGCAGCCGGGACGCCGGGGAAAAACTGTTTTTT.

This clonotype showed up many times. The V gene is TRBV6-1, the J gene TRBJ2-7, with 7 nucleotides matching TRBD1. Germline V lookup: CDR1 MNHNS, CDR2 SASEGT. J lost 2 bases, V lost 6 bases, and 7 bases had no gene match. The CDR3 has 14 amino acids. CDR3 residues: CASSYGDRTYEQYF. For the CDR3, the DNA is TGTGCCAGCAGCTATGGGGACAGAACCTACGAGCAGTACTTC.

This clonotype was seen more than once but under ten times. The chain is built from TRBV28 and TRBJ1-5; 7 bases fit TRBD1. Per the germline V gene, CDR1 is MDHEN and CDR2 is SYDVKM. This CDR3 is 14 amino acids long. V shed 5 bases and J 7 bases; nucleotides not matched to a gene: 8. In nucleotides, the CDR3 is TGTGCCAGCAGTGTTCGACAGGGCTGGCAGCCCCAGCATTTT. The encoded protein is CASSVRQGWQPQHF.

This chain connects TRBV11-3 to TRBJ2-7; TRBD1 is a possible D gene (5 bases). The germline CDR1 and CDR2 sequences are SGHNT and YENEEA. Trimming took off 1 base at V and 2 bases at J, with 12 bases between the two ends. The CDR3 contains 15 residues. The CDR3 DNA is TGTGCCAGCAGCTTAGTAATGACAGCTCCCTACGAGCAGTACTTC. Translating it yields CASSLVMTAPYEQYF.